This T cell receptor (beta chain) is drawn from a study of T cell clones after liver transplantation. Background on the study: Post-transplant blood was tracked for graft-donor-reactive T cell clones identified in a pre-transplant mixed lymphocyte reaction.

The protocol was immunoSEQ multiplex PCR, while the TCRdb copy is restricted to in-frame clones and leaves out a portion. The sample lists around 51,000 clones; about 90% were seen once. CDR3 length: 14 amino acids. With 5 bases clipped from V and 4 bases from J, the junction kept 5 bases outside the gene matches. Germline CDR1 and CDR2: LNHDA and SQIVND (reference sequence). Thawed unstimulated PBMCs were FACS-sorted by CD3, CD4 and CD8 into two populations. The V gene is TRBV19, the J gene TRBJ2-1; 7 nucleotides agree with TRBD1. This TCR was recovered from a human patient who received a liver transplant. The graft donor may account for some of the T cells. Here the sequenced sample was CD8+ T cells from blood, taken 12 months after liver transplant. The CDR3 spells CASSGSGGYNEQFF. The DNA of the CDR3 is TGTGCCAGTAGTGGGTCAGGGGGTTACAATGAGCAGTTCTTC.